The 18 T cell receptor beta chains reported below all come from one sample, sequenced in a study of T cells in Graves' hyperthyroidism and ophthalmopathy. Amplified regions were TCR beta CDR3 sequences from RNA transcripts. First-round RT-PCR targeting the TCR CDR3 was performed with the HTBI primer set. TCRdb called the multiplex PCR reads again in MiXCR, with one record for every CDR3 protein. The sample has 700,000 to 950,000 distinct CDR3 sequences; over 35% are singletons. Material: blood. Source of these receptors: a woman aged 40 to 49 with Graves' hyperthyroidism.

The chain uses TRBV14 and TRBJ2-5; D is possibly TRBD1 or TRBD2 (5 bases each). Trimming removed 7 bases at V and 4 bases at J, with 16 bases between. This CDR3 is built from 14 residues. CDR1 SGHDN and CDR2 FVKESK come from the germline V gene. In DNA form, the CDR3 reads TGTGCCAGCACCCCCGGGACCAGCCTAGAGACCCAGTACTTC. The encoded protein is CASTPGTSLETQYF.

This clonotype was seen only a few times. The rearrangement uses TRBV4-3 and TRBJ1-2; D gene ambiguous. The CDR3 contains 17 residues. Germline assignment: CDR1 LGHNA and CDR2 YSLEER. V was cut by 0 bases and J by 10 bases, with 24 bases left in between. The CDR3 region has the DNA TGCGCCAGCAGCCAAGATCTTTTAGCTTCAGTCCTTGTCCCCTACACCTTC. It encodes CASSQDLLASVLVPYTF.

This clonotype came up many times. The CDR3 nucleotides are TGTGCCAGCAGCCCCGACAGGGAGCGGCCCCAGCATTTT. It codes for CASSPDRERPQHF. V gene TRBV7-3 combines with J gene TRBJ1-5, with TRBD1 matching 7 bases. There are 13 residues in the CDR3. Trimming took 5 bases from V and 9 from J; bases not matched to a gene: 7. Germline lookup yields CDR1 SGHTA and CDR2 FQGTGA.

The chain is built from TRBV3-1 and TRBJ2-2; D unclear. The ends were cut back, 4 bases at V and 6 bases at J, with 12 bases in the middle. The CDR3 is 14 amino acids. Germline assignment: CDR1 LGHDT and CDR2 YNNKEL (reference sequence). The CDR3, as DNA: TGTGCCAGCAGCCCCACGCGCCACGCCGGGGAGCTGTTTTTT. Amino acid sequence: CASSPTRHAGELFF. Based on the CDR3 plus reference TRBV3-1 and TRBJ2-2, the full variable domain is DTAVSQTPKYLVTQMGNDKSIKCEQNLGHDTMYWYKQDSKKFLKIMFSYNNKELIINETVPNRFSPKSPDKAHLNLHINSLELGDSAVYFCASSPTRHAGELFFGEGSRLTVL.

For this clonotype: A read error may be the cause here, since a much bigger clone is one base away. The genes are TRBV19 and TRBJ2-5; 10 bases are a match to TRBD1. Germline CDR1 reads LNHDA; CDR2 reads SQIVND (reference sequence). Unmatched junction bases numbered 5, after V lost 5 bases and J lost 5 bases. The length of the CDR3 is 14 residues. CDR3 nucleotides: TGTGCCAGTAGTGGACAGGGGGGAGGGGAGACCCAGTACTTC. Protein: CASSGQGGGETQYF.

This chain uses TRBV20-1 with TRBJ1-2, with a weak D call TRBD1 (6 bases). CDR3 length: 15 residues. The germline V and J ends were trimmed by 2 bases and 6 bases, with 19 bases remaining between them. CDR1 and CDR2 from the germline V gene are DFQATT and SNEGSKA (reference sequence). In nucleotides, the CDR3 is TGCAGTGCTAGATGGGGGGCCGGATCCGTTCATGGCTACACCTTC. Amino acid sequence: CSARWGAGSVHGYTF.

V usage is TRBV9 and J usage is TRBJ2-5; unclear D gene. The CDR3 runs 14 residues. Deletions cut 0 bases from V and 4 bases from J, with 10 bases between. Germline V gene sequence: CDR1 SGDLS, CDR2 YYNGEE. The CDR3 loop reads CASSVASPPETQYF. CDR3 nucleotides: TGTGCCAGCAGCGTAGCTTCGCCCCCAGAGACCCAGTACTTC. The whole variable domain, filled in from reference TRBV9 and TRBJ2-5, reads DSGVTQTPKHLITATGQRVTLRCSPRSGDLSVYWYQQSLDQGLQFLIQYYNGEERAKGNILERFSAQQFPDLHSELNLSSLELGDSALYFCASSVASPPETQYFGPGTRLLVL.

At least ten counts were recorded for this clonotype. The rearrangement joins TRBV4-2 to TRBJ1-5, with D unclear. The CDR3 runs 16 residues. Trimming pared 0 bases from V and 7 bases from J, leaving 16 bases between. The germline CDR1 and CDR2 sequences are LGHNA and YNFKEQ. Here the CDR3 DNA reads TGTGCCAGCAGCCAAGATGGGCAGGTGTCGCGCCAGCCCCAGCATTTT. As protein: CASSQDGQVSRQPQHF.

This clonotype was seen many times. The rearrangement uses TRBV9 and TRBJ2-7, with no clear D. There are 14 residues in the CDR3. Germline V gene lookup returns CDR1 SGDLS and CDR2 YYNGEE. Trimming removed 0 bases at V and 2 bases at J, with 9 bases between. The CDR3 nucleotides read TGTGCCAGCAGCGTAGCTACTGAGACCTACGAGCAGTACTTC. Translated: CASSVATETYEQYF.

The chain has TRBV4-3 and TRBJ1-2; D is uncertain. Germline-derived CDR1 and CDR2 are LGHNA and YSLEER. The CDR3 has 15 residues. The V gene lost 0 bases and the J gene lost 3 bases, with 11 bases spanning the gap. CDR3 bases: TGCGCCAGCAGCCAAGAGCAGACGTCCTACTATGGCTACACCTTC. It is translated as CASSQEQTSYYGYTF.

Here the CDR3 DNA reads TGTGCCAGCAGTTACTCGGGACCAGAAGCTTTCTTT. Its translation is CASSYSGPEAFF. V gene TRBV6-5 combines with J gene TRBJ1-1, with D tentatively TRBD1 (5 bases). The CDR3 extends over 12 amino acids. Deletions cut 0 bases from V and 8 bases from J, with 7 bases between. Germline lookup yields CDR1 MNHEY and CDR2 SVGAGI.

This chain uses TRBV7-2 with TRBJ1-5, with 9 bases matching TRBD1. Germline-derived CDR1 and CDR2 are SGHTA and FQGNSA. This CDR3 has 12 amino acids. The V and J ends lost 6 bases and 12 bases, in that order; junction bases with no gene match: 6. Here the CDR3 reads CASSPATGGQHF. CDR3 coding DNA: TGTGCCAGCAGTCCCGCGACAGGGGGCCAGCATTTT.

The V gene is TRBV25-1, the J gene TRBJ1-4; no definite D call. V was clipped by 8 bases and J by 0 bases, with 13 bases between them. The germline V gene encodes CDR1 MGHDK and CDR2 SYGVNS. This CDR3 spans 15 amino acids. The CDR3 region is CASHSRPATNEKLFF. The CDR3, as DNA: TGTGCCAGCCACTCAAGGCCCGCAACTAATGAAAAACTGTTTTTT.

Concerning this clonotype itself: The junction departs from germline at one end; a sequencing error may be responsible. J is TRBJ2-7 and V is TRBV20-1, with 10 bases aligning to TRBD2. Germline CDR1 DFQATT, CDR2 SNEGSKA (reference sequence). The CDR3 spans 17 residues. The CDR3 nucleotides read TGCCGTGCTAGACCCGTCCGGACTAGCGGTCACTCCTACGAGCAGTACTTC. The encoded protein is CRARPVRTSGHSYEQYF.

The chain combines TRBV4-1 with TRBJ2-7; D might be TRBD1 (5 bases). The CDR3 sequence is 14 residues long. The germline V gene has CDR1 MGHRA and CDR2 YSYEKL. Between the trimmed V and J ends, which lost 2 bases and 7 bases, there was a span of 15 bases. The CDR3 sequence: CASSQSTQEGEQYF. In DNA form, the CDR3 reads TGCGCCAGCAGCCAATCAACACAGGAAGGAGAGCAGTACTTC.

The chain employs TRBV10-3 and TRBJ2-7; 8 bases line up with TRBD2. The germline V gene has CDR1 ENHRY and CDR2 SYGVKD. CDR3 length equals 11 residues. Losses at the gene ends were 11 bases for V and 6 bases for J; bases not matched to a gene: 6. CDR3 DNA sequence: TGTGCCCCTCGAGCGGGGGCCGAGCAGTACTTC. Its translation is CAPRAGAEQYF.

This chain connects TRBV5-1 to TRBJ1-1, with D perhaps matching TRBD1 (5 bases). The V and J ends lost 4 bases and 6 bases respectively, with 16 bases between them. The CDR3 spans 14 residues. Germline CDR1 SGHRS, CDR2 YFSETQ. The CDR3 is CASSNAGNFAEAFF. CDR3 sequence (DNA): TGCGCCAGCAGCAACGCAGGGAATTTCGCTGAAGCTTTCTTT. Supplemented by reference TRBV5-1 and TRBJ1-1, the full variable domain reads KAGVTQTPRYLIKTRGQQVTLSCSPISGHRSVSWYQQTPGQGLQFLFEYFSETQRNKGNFPGRFSGRQFSNSRSEMNVSTLELGDSALYLCASSNAGNFAEAFFGQGTRLTVV.

The chain is built from TRBV12-3 or TRBV12-4 and TRBJ2-5; D is possibly TRBD2 (5 bases). The CDR3 consists of 14 residues. V was cut by 6 bases and J by 2 bases, with 13 bases left in between. The CDR3 DNA reads as TGTGCCAGCAGGCGGGCCTCCTCTCAAGAGACCCAGTACTTC. Translated: CASRRASSQETQYF.